The TCR beta chain under discussion was sequenced for a study of OX40 agonist ivuxolimab in advanced cancers. Study at large: The dose of intravenous ivuxolimab that patients received every 2 weeks ranged from 0.01 to 10 mg/kg. About 42% of patients had received prior checkpoint inhibitor therapy. Dose-escalation subjects each had hepatocellular carcinoma, melanoma, renal cell or head and neck cancer.

This CDR3 region has 16 residues. The V end was cut by 6 bases, the J end by 2 bases, with 19 bases between. CDR1 is MNHEY, CDR2 SMNVEV, per germline (reference sequence). Points on this clone: The antigen remains undetermined.

Profiled with immunoSEQ multiplex PCR; TCRdb holds only in-frame clones, not every one. The table has tens of thousands of clones, around 85% seen once. General study findings and limits: Clonal expansion by week 6 occurred in CD4+ and CD8+ blood T cells (at 0.1 to 3.0 mg/kg).

The TCR was taken from an adult with an advanced solid tumor such as melanoma, head and neck, liver or kidney cancer. The source material was CD4+ or CD8+ T cells sorted from blood, sampled in a trial of the OX40 agonist ivuxolimab. This chain links TRBV27 with TRBJ1-2; a possible D gene is TRBD1 (5 bases). In DNA, the CDR3 is TGTGCCAGCAGCCTGACGGGGGGTCGTATGAACTATGGCTACACCTTC. This codes for CASSLTGGRMNYGYTF.